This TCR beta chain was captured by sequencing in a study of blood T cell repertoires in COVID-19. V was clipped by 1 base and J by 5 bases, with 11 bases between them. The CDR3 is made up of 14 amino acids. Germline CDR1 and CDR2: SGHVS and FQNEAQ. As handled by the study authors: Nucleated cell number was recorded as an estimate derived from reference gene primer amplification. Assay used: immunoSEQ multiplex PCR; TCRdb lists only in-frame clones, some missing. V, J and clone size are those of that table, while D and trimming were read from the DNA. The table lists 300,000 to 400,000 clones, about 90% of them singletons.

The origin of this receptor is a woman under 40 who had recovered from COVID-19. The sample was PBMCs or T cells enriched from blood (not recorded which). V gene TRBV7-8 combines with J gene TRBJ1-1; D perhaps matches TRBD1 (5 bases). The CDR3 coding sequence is TGTGCCAGCAGCTTAGTGCAGGGAAATACTGAAGCTTTCTTT. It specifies CASSLVQGNTEAFF.